This TCR beta chain was recovered during a study of cytomegalovirus exposure and HLA in healthy donors. Study overall: A prior study identified 110 million or so unique TCR beta sequences from 180 million or so T cells. Inside one of the first data releases sat some 93 million unique TCRs taken from HLA-typed donors. Membership in the Caucasian-associated ancestry cluster was found for about four fifths of roughly 400 genotyped donors. Findings and caveats of the study: A link between a missense DCLRE1C variant and TCR beta V- and J-gene trimming emerged from a later analysis.

The CDR3 sequence is 14 residues long. Germline trimming cut 4 bases from V and 7 bases from J; bases unmatched to any gene: 6. Looked up from germline, CDR1 is SGHDN and CDR2 is FVKESK. 13 Jbeta primers and 60 Vbeta primers were used for the PCR. The protocol was immunoSEQ multiplex PCR, while the TCRdb copy is restricted to in-frame clones and leaves out a portion. The table includes 100,000 to 150,000 clones, 70% to 85% detected once. The table lists this clone with a count of one. Its antigen is still unknown. Sequencing input: PBMCs. The clonotype originates from a man aged 18 to 30 in good health and CMV-seronegative. The chain combines TRBV14 with TRBJ2-1; the match to TRBD2 covers 8 bases. DNA of the CDR3: TGTGCCAGCAGCCCTCGTGGCGGGGGGAATGAGCAGTTCTTC. It is translated as CASSPRGGGNEQFF.